The sample holds a few counts of the clone carrying this T cell receptor beta chain. The antigen is unknown. The sample originates from a study of T cells after yellow fever vaccination. Conversion of TCR transcripts into cDNA relied on 5'RACE template switching, which added a universal primer site and UMIs. TCRdb re-called the 5' RACE reads through MiXCR, storing one row per CDR3 protein. The sample has 100,000 to 150,000 distinct CDR3 sequences, more than 7.5% seen once; the top ten hold approximately 39%. Germline loops: CDR1 LGHDT, CDR2 YNNKEL (reference sequence). The CDR3 sequence is 13 residues long. The V end was cut by 4 bases, the J end by 4 bases, with 7 bases between. General study findings and limits: The booster saw the reappearance of most primary-vaccination clones (more than 95% CD4, about 88% CD8).

The gene calls are TRBV3-1 and TRBJ1-4; maybe TRBD1 (6 bases). The source of this sequence is a man aged 18 to 29 who received the YFV17D yellow fever vaccine. The sample was CD8+ T cells sorted from PBMCs, taken on the day of the yellow fever booster vaccination. The CDR3 DNA reads as TGTGCCAGCAGCCCGGACAGTAATGAAAAACTGTTTTTT. This sequence encodes CASSPDSNEKLFF. Variable domain in full (rest from reference TRBV3-1 and TRBJ1-4): DTAVSQTPKYLVTQMGNDKSIKCEQNLGHDTMYWYKQDSKKFLKIMFSYNNKELIINETVPNRFSPKSPDKAHLNLHINSLELGDSAVYFCASSPDSNEKLFFGSGTQLSVL.